This TCR beta chain was identified during a study of blood T cell repertoires in COVID-19. Across the whole study: The cDNA or gDNA used as material had been derived from T cells, B-cell-depleted T cells, or PBMCs.

It was during active infection that Seattle patients were enrolled and then longitudinally followed. This CDR3 region has 20 residues. Unmatched junction bases numbered 16, after V lost 0 bases and J lost 6 bases. CDR1 is KGHDR, CDR2 SFDVKD, per germline. Per the original methods: Reference gene primer amplification in the assay estimated nucleated cell counts. Assay: immunoSEQ multiplex PCR; the TCRdb copy retains only in-frame clones and omits some. D and trimming come from the DNA, and the V and J calls and clone size come from that table. The table has approximately 250,000 clones, 85% to 90% seen once.

The sequence was obtained from a woman aged 60-75 years with COVID-19, enrolled during active disease. The specimen sequenced was peripheral blood. This chain uses TRBV24-1 with TRBJ2-2; TRBD1 matches 9 bases. CDR3 amino acids: CATSDLHPTGQGAVAGELFF. DNA of the CDR3: TGTGCCACCAGTGATTTGCATCCAACGGGACAGGGCGCGGTGGCCGGGGAGCTGTTTTTT.